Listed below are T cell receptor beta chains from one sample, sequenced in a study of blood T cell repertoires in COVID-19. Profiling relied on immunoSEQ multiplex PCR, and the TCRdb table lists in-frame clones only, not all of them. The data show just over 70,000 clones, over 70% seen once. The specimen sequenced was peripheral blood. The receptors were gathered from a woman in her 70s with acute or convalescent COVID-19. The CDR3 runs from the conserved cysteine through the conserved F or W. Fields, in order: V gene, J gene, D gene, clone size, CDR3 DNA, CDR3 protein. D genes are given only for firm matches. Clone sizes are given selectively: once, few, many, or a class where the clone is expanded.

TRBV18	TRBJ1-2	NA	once	TGTGCCAGCTCACCACCTGTTGGCAGGAGCTACACCTTC	CASSPPVGRSYTF
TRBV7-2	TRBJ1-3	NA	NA	TGTGCCAGCAGCTTAGGGCCGCACTCTGGAAACACCATATATTTT	CASSLGPHSGNTIYF
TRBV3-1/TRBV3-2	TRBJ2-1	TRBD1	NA	TGTGCCAGCACCCAGGACAGGCCTTATAACAATGAGCAGTTCTTC	CASTQDRPYNNEQFF
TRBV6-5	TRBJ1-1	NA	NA	TGTGCCAGCAGTTCAGGGTTGAGCACTGAAGCTTTCTTT	CASSSGLSTEAFF
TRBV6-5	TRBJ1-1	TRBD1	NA	TGTGCCAGCAGTTTGTCCGACAGGGAGAATGAAGCTTTCTTT	CASSLSDRENEAFF
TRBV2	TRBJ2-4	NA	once	TGTGCCAGCAGTTTCAGGGAGGACATTCAGTACTTC	CASSFREDIQYF
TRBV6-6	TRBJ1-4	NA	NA	TGTGCCAGCAGTTCCTGGGGCCAGGATGAAAAACTGTTTTTT	CASSSWGQDEKLFF
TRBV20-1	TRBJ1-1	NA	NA	TGCAGTGCTAGTACGGGGGATTTAGGCACTGAAGCTTTCTTT	CSASTGDLGTEAFF
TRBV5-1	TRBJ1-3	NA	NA	TGCGCCAGCAGCTCGAGGGAGGGACGCTCTGGAAACACCATATATTTT	CASSSREGRSGNTIYF
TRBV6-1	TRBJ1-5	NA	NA	TGTGCCAGCAGTGAACCAGGGGTAGCGCCCCAGCATTTT	CASSEPGVAPQHF
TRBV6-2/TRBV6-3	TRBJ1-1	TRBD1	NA	TGTGCCAGCAGTTACGGGGACAGGGGTAACACTGAAGCTTTCTTT	CASSYGDRGNTEAFF
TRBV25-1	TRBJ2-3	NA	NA	TGTGCCAGCAGTCGAGCAACAGATACGCAGTATTTT	CASSRATDTQYF
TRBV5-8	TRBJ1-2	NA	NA	TGTGCCAGCAGCCAGGAAACAGCCCACTATGGCTACACCTTC	CASSQETAHYGYTF
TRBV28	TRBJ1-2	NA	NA	TGTGCCAGCAGCCCCTCCTTGACAGCGAACTATGGCTACACCTTC	CASSPSLTANYGYTF
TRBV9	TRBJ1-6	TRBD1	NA	TGTGCCAGCAGCGTAGAGGGACAGGGAACTTCACCCCTCCACTTT	CASSVEGQGTSPLHF
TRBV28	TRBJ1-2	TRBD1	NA	TGTGCCAGCAGTTTCCAGGGGGCAGGAGGCTACACCTTC	CASSFQGAGGYTF
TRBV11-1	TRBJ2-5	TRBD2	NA	TGTGCCAGCAGCGCAAGTAGCGGGGTGACCCAAGAGACCCAGTACTTC	CASSASSGVTQETQYF
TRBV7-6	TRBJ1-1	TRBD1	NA	TGTGCCAGCAGCCTCGGGGTCGGGACAGAGAACACTGAAGCTTTCTTT	CASSLGVGTENTEAFF
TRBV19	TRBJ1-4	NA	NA	TGTGCCAGTAGTTCCTTTAGCGGTCCTGGAGATGAAAAACTGTTTTTT	CASSSFSGPGDEKLFF
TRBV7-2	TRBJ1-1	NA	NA	TGTGCCAGCAGCTTATGGGGGGTCGGAACTGAAGCTTTCTTT	CASSLWGVGTEAFF
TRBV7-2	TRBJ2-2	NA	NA	TGTGCCAGCAGCTTAGTCCGGGGAGGAACCGGGGAGCTGTTTTTT	CASSLVRGGTGELFF
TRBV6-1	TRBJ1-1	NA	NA	TGTGCCAGCAGTGAAGAAGACAGGGAAGCTTTCTTT	CASSEEDREAFF
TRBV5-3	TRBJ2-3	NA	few	TGTGCCAGGTTACAGGGACCCTGTCGGCGGACGCAGTATTTT	CARLQGPCRRTQYF
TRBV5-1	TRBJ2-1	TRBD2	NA	TGCGCCAGCAGCCGTCGGGGGGGGGCCGACAATGAGCAGTTCTTC	CASSRRGGADNEQFF
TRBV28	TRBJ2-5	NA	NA	TGTGCCAGCACCCCCTCACGGGTGCAAGAGACCCAGTACTTC	CASTPSRVQETQYF
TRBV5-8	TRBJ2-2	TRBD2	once	TGTGCCAGCAGCCCCGGACTAGCAGGCAACACCGGGGAGCTGTTTTTT	CASSPGLAGNTGELFF
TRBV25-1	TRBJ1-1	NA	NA	TGTGCCAGCACTGCAGGAGGCACTGAAGCTTTCTTT	CASTAGGTEAFF
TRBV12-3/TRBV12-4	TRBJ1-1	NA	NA	TGTGCCAGCAGCCCTAACACTGAAGCTTTCTTT	CASSPNTEAFF
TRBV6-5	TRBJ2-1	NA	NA	TGTGCCAGCAGTTCCAGCAGGTATGAGCAGTTCTTC	CASSSSRYEQFF
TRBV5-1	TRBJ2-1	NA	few	TGCGCCAGCAGCTGGAACAGGGGAGGCGAGCAGTTCTTC	CASSWNRGGEQFF